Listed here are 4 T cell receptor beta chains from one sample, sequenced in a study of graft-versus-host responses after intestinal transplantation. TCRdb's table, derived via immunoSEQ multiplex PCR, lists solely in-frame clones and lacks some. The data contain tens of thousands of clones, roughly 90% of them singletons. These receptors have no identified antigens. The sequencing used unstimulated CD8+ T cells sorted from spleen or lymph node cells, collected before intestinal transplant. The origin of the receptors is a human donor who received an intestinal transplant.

CDR3 nucleotide sequence: TGTGCCAGCAGTGAACCGATTACTAGCCGGAGAGTCCACAATGAGCAGTTCTTC. This codes for CASSEPITSRRVHNEQFF. The gene calls are TRBV6-1 and TRBJ2-1; D might be TRBD2 (6 bases). The V gene lost 2 bases and the J gene lost 5 bases, with 22 bases spanning the gap. The CDR3 is 18 residues long. Germline CDR1 and CDR2: MNHNS and SASEGT.

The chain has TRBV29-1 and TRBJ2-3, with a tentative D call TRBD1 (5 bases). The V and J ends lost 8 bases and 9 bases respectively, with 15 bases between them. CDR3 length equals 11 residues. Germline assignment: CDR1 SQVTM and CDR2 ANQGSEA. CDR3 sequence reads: CSLSGSGTQYF. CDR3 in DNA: TGCAGCCTTTCAGGGTCTGGAACGCAGTATTTT.

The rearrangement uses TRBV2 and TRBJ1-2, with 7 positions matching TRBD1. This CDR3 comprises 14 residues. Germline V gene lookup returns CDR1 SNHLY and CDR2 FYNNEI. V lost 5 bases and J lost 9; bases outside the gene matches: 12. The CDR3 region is CASSPITGDLSYTF. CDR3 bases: TGTGCCAGCAGTCCAATAACAGGGGACCTCAGCTACACCTTC.

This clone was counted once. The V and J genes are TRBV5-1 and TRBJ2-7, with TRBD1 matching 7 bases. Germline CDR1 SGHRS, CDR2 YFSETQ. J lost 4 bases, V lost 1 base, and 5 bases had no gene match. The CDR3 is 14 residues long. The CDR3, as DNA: TGCGCCAGCAGCTTGAGACAGGGCCCTTACGAGCAGTACTTC. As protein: CASSLRQGPYEQYF.